The 22 T cell receptor beta chains given below trace back to one sample, sequenced in a study of human CD8 memory T cell subsets. UMI-labeled 5' RACE was used, and it produced the TCR beta libraries. From its re-call of the 5' RACE reads, TCRdb lists each CDR3 protein once, without DNA. The listing contains 9,000 to 13,000 distinct CDR3 sequences. The sequencing input was CD8+ T cells from PBMCs. These receptors were obtained from a human donor in good health.

This chain connects TRBV21-1 to TRBJ1-5; the D call of TRBD1 rests on TCRdb alone, since no DNA is present to check it. TRBV21-1 is recorded as a pseudogene. This CDR3 is built from 16 residues. This chain's CDR3 is CASSMRRREPSVAQHF.

V gene TRBV5-4 combines with J gene TRBJ1-2; TCRdb reports TRBD1, a call that lacks DNA to check it against. Germline assignment: CDR1 SGHNT and CDR2 YYREEE (reference sequence). The CDR3 has 14 residues. The CDR3 is CASSFLGQSLGYTF.

Frequency places this clonotype as medium-sized (0.01 to 0.1%). The chain couples TRBV29-1 to TRBJ2-7; as DNA is missing, the TRBD1 call by TCRdb cannot be tested. Germline V CDR1 and CDR2: SQVTM, ANQGSEA. This CDR3 comprises 12 residues. CDR3: CSVLTETYEQYF.

The chain couples TRBV7-9 to TRBJ2-7; TCRdb names TRBD2, which stays unverified in the absence of DNA. The CDR3 contains 13 residues. Germline assignment: CDR1 SEHNR and CDR2 FQNEAQ (reference sequence). The CDR3 spells CASSLLTPEGQYF.

According to its frequency, this clonotype is medium-sized. The chain employs TRBV28 and TRBJ1-4; TCRdb calls TRBD1, which cannot be checked without DNA. In germline, CDR1 is MDHEN, CDR2 SYDVKM. The CDR3 has 13 residues. CDR3 sequence reads: CASSSGGTEKLFF.

The rearrangement links TRBV7-2 to TRBJ2-5; TCRdb names TRBD1, which stays unverified in the absence of DNA. Germline loops: CDR1 SGHTA, CDR2 FQGNSA. CDR3 length: 14 amino acids. This CDR3 is CASSLAMGAETQYF.

V gene TRBV2 combines with J gene TRBJ2-3; TCRdb reports TRBD1, a call that lacks DNA to check it against. CDR1 SNHLY and CDR2 FYNNEI come from the germline V gene. The CDR3 totals 16 residues. The CDR3 reads CASSEQQGIVSDTQYF.

The genes are TRBV7-6 and TRBJ2-3; without DNA, the TCRdb call of TRBD1 cannot be checked. Looked up from germline, CDR1 is SGHVS and CDR2 is FNYEAQ. The CDR3 contains 14 residues. CDR3: CASSFGTGTDTQYF.

The V call is TRBV6-2 or TRBV6-3, the J call TRBJ2-7; the D gene TCRdb calls, TRBD2, cannot be checked with no DNA. The germline V gene has CDR1 MNHEY and CDR2 SVGEGT. The CDR3 runs to 15 residues. CDR3 sequence: CASSYRSGGAYEQYF.

The V gene is TRBV9, the J gene TRBJ2-3. CDR1 is SGDLS and CDR2 is YYNGEE in the germline V gene. CDR3 size: 15 residues. The CDR3: CASSVYGRPFDTQYF.

The chain recombines TRBV4-3 with TRBJ2-2; TCRdb reports TRBD1, a call that lacks DNA to check it against. The CDR3 sequence is 16 residues long. Looked up from germline, CDR1 is LGHNA and CDR2 is YSLEER. The CDR3 is CASGQWTGASTGELFF.

The V call is TRBV12-3 or TRBV12-4, the J call TRBJ2-7; TCRdb's D call of TRBD1 is untestable without DNA. There are 13 residues in the CDR3. The CDR3 is CASRGGVWDEQYF.

The CDR3 loop reads CASSSDRLGAYNEQFF. The rearrangement links TRBV7-9 to TRBJ2-1; the D call from TCRdb, TRBD1, cannot be confirmed without DNA. CDR1 SEHNR and CDR2 FQNEAQ come from the germline V gene (reference sequence). The CDR3 spans 16 residues. The full variable domain, completed using reference TRBV7-9 and TRBJ2-1, is DTGVSQNPRHKITKRGQNVTFRCDPISEHNRLYWYRQTLGQGPEFLTYFQNEAQLEKSRLLSDRFSAERPKGSFSTLEIQRTEQGDSAMYLCASSSDRLGAYNEQFFGPGTRLTVL.

The rearrangement links TRBV7-9 to TRBJ2-5; TCRdb gives TRBD1 as the D gene, but with no DNA this cannot be confirmed. This CDR3 has 13 amino acids. Germline values: CDR1 SEHNR, CDR2 FQNEAQ (reference sequence). The CDR3 loop is CASKDRFRETQYF.

The rearrangement links TRBV4-2 to TRBJ2-1. Germline loops: CDR1 LGHNA, CDR2 YNFKEQ. CDR3 size: 11 residues. The CDR3 loop reads CASSQVNEQFF.

The chain is built from TRBV5-4 and TRBJ1-6. This CDR3 region has 15 residues. CDR1 SGHNT and CDR2 YYREEE come from the germline V gene (reference sequence). Here the CDR3 reads CASSLGRSANSPLHF.

The rearrangement links TRBV7-2 to TRBJ1-6. Germline V gives CDR1 SGHTA, CDR2 FQGNSA. The CDR3 runs to 12 residues. CDR3: CASSFPYSPLHF.

This rearrangement joins TRBV7-6 to TRBJ2-7. Germline V gene lookup returns CDR1 SGHVS and CDR2 FNYEAQ. The CDR3 sequence is 13 residues long. Here the CDR3 reads CASSLGQYYEQYF.

This clonotype is deemed medium-sized by its frequency. J is TRBJ1-3 and V is TRBV29-1; lacking DNA, the TRBD1 call made by TCRdb goes unchecked. Germline V CDR1 and CDR2: SQVTM, ANQGSEA. CDR3 length equals 14 residues. The CDR3: CSVELGAVGDTIYF.

The chain uses TRBV4-3 and TRBJ1-6; TCRdb selects TRBD1, and the lack of DNA leaves this call unchecked. Germline CDR1 LGHNA, CDR2 YSLEER. CDR3 length: 13 amino acids. This CDR3 is CASRSRVHSPLHF.

V usage is TRBV28 and J usage is TRBJ2-5; without DNA, the TCRdb call of TRBD2 cannot be checked. This CDR3 has 22 amino acids. CDR1 is MDHEN and CDR2 is SYDVKM in the germline V gene. CDR3 sequence reads: CASSLETNPRLAGGPFQETQYF.

The chain joins TRBV24-1 to TRBJ2-1; TCRdb's assignment of TRBD2 cannot be checked, as there is no DNA. This CDR3 contains 16 residues. The V gene's germline CDR1 is KGHDR and CDR2 SFDVKD. CDR3 sequence reads: CAIPQGSTSSYNEQFF.